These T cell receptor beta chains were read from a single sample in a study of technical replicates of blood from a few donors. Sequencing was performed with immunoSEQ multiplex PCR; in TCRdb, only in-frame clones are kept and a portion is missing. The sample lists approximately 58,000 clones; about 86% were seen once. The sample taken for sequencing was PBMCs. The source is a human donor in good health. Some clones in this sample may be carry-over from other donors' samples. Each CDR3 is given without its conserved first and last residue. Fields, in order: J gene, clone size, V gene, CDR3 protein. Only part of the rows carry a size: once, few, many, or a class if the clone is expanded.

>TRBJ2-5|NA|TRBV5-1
ASSLSPAGGRETQY
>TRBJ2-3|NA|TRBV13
VSRDRSTDTQY
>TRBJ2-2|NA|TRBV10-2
ASSERGYTGELF
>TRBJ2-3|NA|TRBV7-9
ASSFWRGGTDTQY
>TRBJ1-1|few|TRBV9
ASSPGGDTEAF
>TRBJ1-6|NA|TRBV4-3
ASSQDLHQTGANSPLH
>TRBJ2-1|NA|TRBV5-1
ASSSSSSYNEQF
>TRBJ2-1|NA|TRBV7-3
ASSQSGLAGSRNEQF
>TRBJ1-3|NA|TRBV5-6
ASSLGTGYSGNTIY
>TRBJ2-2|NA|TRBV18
ASSPPELAGDTGELF
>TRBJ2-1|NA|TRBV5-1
ASSESGEPYNEQF
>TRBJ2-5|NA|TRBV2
ASSPVSGGAGTQY
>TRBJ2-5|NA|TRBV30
ARGQGETQY
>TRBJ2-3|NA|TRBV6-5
ASSYRRNTDTQY
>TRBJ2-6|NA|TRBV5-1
ASSKRDRSGANVLT
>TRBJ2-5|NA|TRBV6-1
ASSGDRVGETQY
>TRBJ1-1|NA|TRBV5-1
ASSGGLRYTEAF
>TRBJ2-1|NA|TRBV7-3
ASSSRTSGRATNEQF
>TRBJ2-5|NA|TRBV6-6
ASSSGGETQY
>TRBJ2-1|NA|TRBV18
ASSPEGSSYNEQF
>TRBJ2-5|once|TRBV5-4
ASSLKGALRETQY
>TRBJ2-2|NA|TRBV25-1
ASTRDSSNTGELF
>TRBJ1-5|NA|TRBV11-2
ASSPGGTEPQH
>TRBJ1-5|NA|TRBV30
AWSIKGLDNQPQH
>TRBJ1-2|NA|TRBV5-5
ASSGSVGYGYT
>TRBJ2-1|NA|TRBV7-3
ASSLTAAGGHNEQF
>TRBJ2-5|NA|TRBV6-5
ASRYRRGGETQY
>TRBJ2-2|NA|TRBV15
ATSLPRGLAGGSSYTGELF
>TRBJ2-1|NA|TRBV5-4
ASSGGLAGDREQF
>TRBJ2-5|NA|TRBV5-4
ASSLRRGVQQETQY
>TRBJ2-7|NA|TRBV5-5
ASSLGQGGRDYEQY
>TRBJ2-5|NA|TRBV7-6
ASSLGRGRETQY
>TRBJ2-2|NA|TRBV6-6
ASHLIQAGELF
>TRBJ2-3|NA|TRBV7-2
ASSAGTSRSTDTQY
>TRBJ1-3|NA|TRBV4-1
ASSQEGFVGEWGNTIY
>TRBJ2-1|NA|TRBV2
AIPSGTSSYNEQF
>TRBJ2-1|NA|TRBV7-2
ASQDYRGYNEQF
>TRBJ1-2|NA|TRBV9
ASSVGDRESYGYT
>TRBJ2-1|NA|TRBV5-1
ASSLAPGVSYNEQF
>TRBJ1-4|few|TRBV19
ATKLTGANEKLF
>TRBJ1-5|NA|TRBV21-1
ASSKWGPGVRVNQPQH
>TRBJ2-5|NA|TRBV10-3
AISEVGETQY
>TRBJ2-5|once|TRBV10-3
AISGGEETQY
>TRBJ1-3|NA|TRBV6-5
ASSYWDSSSGNTIY
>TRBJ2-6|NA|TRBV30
AWSVRGRGSGANVLT
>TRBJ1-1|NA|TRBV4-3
ASSQEWSPAKNTEAF
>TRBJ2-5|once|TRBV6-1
ASRLSSGSGETQY
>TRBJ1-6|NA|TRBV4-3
ASSQGSRQGALSPLH
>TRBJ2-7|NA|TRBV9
ASSTSGGGGEQY
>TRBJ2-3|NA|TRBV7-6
ASSLEVAETDTQY
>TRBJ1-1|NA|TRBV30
AWSSGTGEAF
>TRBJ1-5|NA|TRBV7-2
ASSFSRGYNQPQH
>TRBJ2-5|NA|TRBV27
ASSYQRPWETQY
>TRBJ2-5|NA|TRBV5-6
ASRGWTGETQY
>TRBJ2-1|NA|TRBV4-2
ASSQQYLTGTSGARYTYNEQF